This is a list of T cell receptor beta chains from one sample in a study of control samples from healthy donors and cancer patients. TCRdb's copy holds only in-frame clones and misses some; the assay was immunoSEQ multiplex PCR. The profile covers more than 85,000 clones, with 85% to 90% appearing a single time and roughly 15% taken by the ten largest. The specimen was blood. The receptors stem from a woman between 50 and 59 years old in good health. The CDR3 runs from the conserved cysteine through the conserved F or W. The D gene is left open where the match is weak. The size field is filled for only some rows; it gives once, few, many or a size class.

-	16	TRBV28	-	TRBJ2-1	CASSLSIAGTRNEQFF	TGTGCCAGCAGTTTATCCATCGCCGGGACTCGCAATGAGCAGTTCTTC
-	12	TRBV9	-	TRBJ2-2	CASSVGTGELFF	TGTGCCAGCAGCGTAGGCACCGGGGAGCTGTTTTTT
-	14	TRBV6-6	TRBD1	TRBJ1-6	CASSRQGNNSPLHF	TGTGCCAGCAGTAGACAGGGGAATAATTCACCCCTCCACTTT
-	15	TRBV2	-	TRBJ2-4	CASSTLPSAKNIQYF	TGTGCCAGCTCGACACTCCCTTCAGCCAAAAACATTCAGTACTTC
-	15	TRBV5-1	TRBD1	TRBJ2-3	CASSSQGASTDTQYF	TGCGCCAGCAGCTCGCAGGGGGCAAGCACAGATACGCAGTATTTT
-	13	TRBV9	-	TRBJ2-7	CASTTAGWGEQYF	TGTGCCAGCACCACTGCGGGGTGGGGCGAGCAGTACTTC
-	12	TRBV19	-	TRBJ1-3	CASSINRNTIYF	TGTGCCAGTAGTATCAACCGAAACACCATATATTTT
-	12	TRBV29-1	-	TRBJ2-4	CSVHGAKNIQYF	TGCAGCGTACATGGTGCCAAAAACATTCAGTACTTC
-	14	TRBV19	TRBD1	TRBJ1-4	CASSRQGFNEKLFF	TGTGCCAGTAGTAGACAGGGATTTAATGAAAAACTGTTTTTT
-	14	TRBV28	TRBD1	TRBJ2-1	CASSPRQGYNEQFF	TGTGCCAGCAGCCCTAGACAGGGCTACAATGAGCAGTTCTTC
-	14	TRBV11-2	-	TRBJ1-5	CASSLSGRVQPQHF	TGTGCCAGCAGCTTATCGGGCAGGGTTCAGCCCCAGCATTTT
-	15	TRBV7-3	TRBD1	TRBJ1-1	CASSSNRGLDTEAFF	TGTGCCAGCAGCTCCAACAGGGGGCTGGACACTGAAGCTTTCTTT
once	14	TRBV3-1/TRBV3-2	-	TRBJ2-3	CASSQGANTDTQYF	TGTGCCAGCAGCCAAGGAGCTAACACAGATACGCAGTATTTT
-	15	TRBV5-6	-	TRBJ1-2	CASSFRWVDAHGYTF	TGTGCCAGCAGCTTTAGGTGGGTAGACGCGCATGGCTACACCTTC
-	13	TRBV5-1	-	TRBJ2-3	CASSPVMTDTQYF	TGCGCCAGCAGCCCAGTTATGACAGATACGCAGTATTTT
once	12	TRBV19	-	TRBJ2-3	CASSRPPGTQYF	TGTGCCAGTAGTAGACCTCCGGGTACGCAGTATTTT
-	14	TRBV18	-	TRBJ1-4	CASSKQGSTEKLFF	TGTGCCAGCTCAAAACAGGGTTCAACGGAAAAACTGTTTTTT
-	16	TRBV10-3	-	TRBJ2-3	CAIRSEEKAGTDTQYF	TGTGCCATCAGGTCCGAAGAAAAAGCGGGTACAGATACGCAGTATTTT
-	16	TRBV19	TRBD2	TRBJ2-1	CASSIFDAGGGNEQFF	TGTGCCAGTAGTATATTCGATGCGGGGGGAGGTAATGAGCAGTTCTTC
-	15	TRBV7-3	TRBD2	TRBJ2-5	CASSPAGETGETQYF	TGTGCCAGCAGCCCAGCGGGAGAAACGGGAGAGACCCAGTACTTC
-	14	TRBV4-2	TRBD1	TRBJ1-6	CAGSPGQGKPPLHF	TGTGCCGGCAGCCCAGGACAGGGGAAGCCACCCCTCCACTTT
-	12	TRBV6-1	-	TRBJ1-1	CASSEARTEAFF	TGTGCCAGCAGTGAAGCCAGGACTGAAGCTTTCTTT
-	15	TRBV6-5	TRBD2	TRBJ2-1	CASCSSSGSYNEQFF	TGTGCCAGCTGTTCGTCTAGCGGAAGCTACAATGAGCAGTTCTTC
many	14	TRBV27	TRBD1	TRBJ2-2	CASTRQGSPGELFF	TGTGCCAGCACCAGACAGGGCAGTCCCGGGGAGCTGTTTTTT
once	16	TRBV24-1	-	TRBJ2-3	CATSDHGTSRTDTQYF	TGTGCCACCAGTGATCACGGGACAAGCCGCACAGATACGCAGTATTTT
-	13	TRBV24-1	-	TRBJ2-1	CAAEGGNRDEQFF	TGTGCCGCCGAAGGGGGGAATAGGGATGAGCAGTTCTTC
-	15	TRBV5-4	-	TRBJ1-2	CASSLFAAPNYGYTF	TGTGCCAGCAGCTTGTTTGCGGCACCTAACTATGGCTACACCTTC
-	15	TRBV4-2	TRBD2	TRBJ2-3	CASSQDLAATDTQYF	TGTGCCAGCAGCCAAGATCTAGCGGCCACAGATACGCAGTATTTT
-	16	TRBV7-6	-	TRBJ2-3	CASSLGATRSTDTQYF	TGTGCCAGCAGCTTAGGGGCGACTCGGAGCACAGATACGCAGTATTTT
-	12	TRBV2	-	TRBJ2-7	CASRQGYYEQYF	TGTGCCAGCAGGCAGGGTTACTACGAGCAGTACTTC
once	13	TRBV5-1	-	TRBJ1-1	CASTPWGGTEAFF	TGCGCCAGCACCCCCTGGGGGGGGACTGAAGCTTTCTTT
once	15	TRBV7-9	TRBD2	TRBJ2-1	CASSLSSGGYNEQFF	TGTGCCAGCAGCTTAAGTAGCGGGGGTTACAATGAGCAGTTCTTC
-	14	TRBV5-1	-	TRBJ2-7	CASSLGGSSYEQYF	TGCGCCAGCAGCTTAGGGGGTAGCTCCTACGAGCAGTACTTC
-	15	TRBV5-1	TRBD1	TRBJ1-1	CASSGGQGSGTEAFF	TGCGCCAGCAGCGGGGGACAGGGTAGTGGCACTGAAGCTTTCTTT
once	15	TRBV4-1	-	TRBJ1-3	CASSPVDSSGNTIYF	TGCGCCAGCAGCCCCGTGGACAGCTCTGGAAACACCATATATTTT
once	14	TRBV4-1	-	TRBJ2-1	CASSQLPSLGEQFF	TGCGCCAGCAGCCAACTACCCTCCTTAGGTGAGCAGTTCTTC
-	15	TRBV19	TRBD1	TRBJ1-6	CASRLDRGRVSPLHF	TGTGCCAGTAGACTCGACAGGGGGCGGGTTTCACCCCTCCACTTT
-	13	TRBV10-2	-	TRBJ1-1	CASNKGPNTEAFF	TGCGCCAGCAACAAAGGGCCGAACACTGAAGCTTTCTTT
once	14	TRBV7-8	-	TRBJ2-2	CASSLQGEGRELFF	TGTGCCAGCAGCTTACAGGGCGAGGGAAGGGAGCTGTTTTTT
-	13	TRBV12-3/TRBV12-4	-	TRBJ1-5	CASSDDSNQPQHF	TGTGCCAGCAGCGATGATAGCAATCAGCCCCAGCATTTT
-	14	TRBV19	TRBD1	TRBJ1-5	CASSPRDRDQPQHF	TGTGCCAGTAGTCCGCGGGACAGGGATCAGCCCCAGCATTTT